The table lists the clone carrying this T cell receptor (beta chain) with a few counts. Looked up from germline, CDR1 is SGHTA and CDR2 is FQGNSA. V was pared by 4 bases and J by 6 bases, with 13 bases between. There are 13 residues in the CDR3. Whenever a sample was processed, at least 6 million PBMCs were isolated. This sample stems from a study of blood T cells in healthy people across ages. Sample-barcoded 5' priming and a J-beta primer mix drove a second PCR of about 6 to 11 cycles. The yield of each sample was at least 2.5 million CDR3-containing paired-end reads. In TCRdb, the 5' RACE reads were re-called with MiXCR into one record per CDR3 protein. This table has 1.5 million to 1.8 million distinct CDR3 sequences, approximately 43% appearing once.

The gene calls are TRBV7-2 and TRBJ2-7; no definite D call. The sequence came from a young woman in good health. The sequenced material came from blood. CDR3 sequence (DNA): TGTGCCAGCAGCTCCGCCTCGCTCTCCGAGCAGTACTTC. Encoded protein: CASSSASLSEQYF.